This T cell receptor (beta chain) was retrieved from a study of blood T cell repertoires in COVID-19. In the study overall: The origin of the acute and convalescent COVID-19 samples was the United States, Italy and Spain. The cDNA or gDNA used as material had been derived from T cells, B-cell-depleted T cells, or PBMCs.

As handled by the study authors: From reference gene primer amplification, estimates of nucleated cell counts were derived. Some clones are missing from TCRdb's copy, which holds only in-frame ones; the method was immunoSEQ multiplex PCR. The DNA gave D and trimming, while V, J and clone size come from that table. The sample lists about 68,000 clones, approximately 88% seen once, with about 2.1% in the top ten. In germline, CDR1 is SGHRS, CDR2 YFSETQ. This CDR3 spans 15 amino acids. V dropped 7 bases and J dropped 6; count of bases not matched to a gene: 10. The chain couples TRBV5-1 to TRBJ2-2, with 9 positions matching TRBD2. Sample: peripheral blood. The source of this sequence is a human donor in a cohort sampled during active COVID-19. CDR3 amino acids: CASSPNAGGPGELFF. DNA for the CDR3: TGCGCCAGCTCCCCTAATGCGGGAGGGCCCGGGGAGCTGTTTTTT.